This TCR beta chain appears in the sequencing data of a study of blood T cell repertoires in COVID-19. The V end lost 5 bases, the J end lost 2 bases, and 9 bases lay between the germline ends. Germline V lookup: CDR1 SNHLY, CDR2 FYNNEI. There are 13 residues in the CDR3. Under the authors' procedure: Amplification from reference gene primers served as the basis for estimated nucleated cell counts. The data were produced by immunoSEQ multiplex PCR, yet TCRdb's version contains in-frame clones alone and is incomplete. V and J calls and clone size are copied from that table; D and trimming were computed from the DNA. The sample has approximately 300,000 clones, 70% to 90% seen once; the top ten hold 0.87%.

The V and J genes are TRBV2 and TRBJ1-2; possible D gene TRBD1, 6 bases. Input material: peripheral blood. The clonotype originates from a human donor with COVID-19, enrolled during active disease. The donor label of this sample is uncertain. CDR3 DNA sequence: TGTGCCAGCAGTCGGGACACCAACTATGGCTACACCTTC. Translating gives CASSRDTNYGYTF.